Each of the 18 T cell receptor beta chains below was sequenced from the same sample in a study of blood T cell repertoires in COVID-19. The assay was immunoSEQ multiplex PCR, and TCRdb's table has in-frame clones only and misses some. The table has about 220,000 clones, 82% seen once. Sequencing was done on a sample of peripheral blood. The source of these receptors is an elderly woman with acute or convalescent COVID-19.

J is TRBJ1-1 and V is TRBV19, with 7 nucleotides matching TRBD1. The CDR3 contains 16 residues. The germline CDR1 and CDR2 sequences are LNHDA and SQIVND (reference sequence). The V segment lost 5 bases and the J segment 1 base; nucleotides outside the gene matches: 10. The CDR3 is CASSFRQGWSNTEAFF. CDR3 in DNA: TGTGCCAGTAGTTTCAGACAGGGTTGGTCGAACACTGAAGCTTTCTTT.

The chain uses TRBV16 and TRBJ2-1, with 7 nucleotides matching TRBD2. CDR3 size: 17 residues. V dropped 4 bases and J dropped 3; count of bases not matched to a gene: 12. Germline CDR1 is KGHSY and CDR2 is FQNENV. The CDR3 sequence is CASSRGRVRANYNEQFF. DNA of the CDR3: TGTGCCAGCAGCCGAGGGAGGGTTCGGGCCAACTACAATGAGCAGTTCTTC.

This clone was picked up a small number of times. The chain is built from TRBV3-1 (or the pseudogene TRBV3-2) and TRBJ2-1, with D maybe TRBD1 (6 bases). Germline CDR1 reads LGHDT; CDR2 reads YNNKEL (reference sequence). This CDR3 contains 12 residues. Trimming stripped 5 bases from V and 6 bases from J, with 8 bases between. CDR3 DNA: TGTGCCAGCAGCTCGACAGGCAATGAGCAGTTCTTC. Amino acid sequence: CASSSTGNEQFF.

The V gene is TRBV12-5, the J gene TRBJ2-1; TRBD2 aligns across 9 bases. Germline assignment: CDR1 LGHNT and CDR2 FRNRAP. CDR3 length equals 20 residues. V lost 3 bases to trimming and J lost 7 bases; unmatched junction nucleotides: 22. CDR3 sequence (DNA): TGTGCTAGTGGTTTTCTTTCGGGACTAGCACGGGCTCCTATTCATAATGAGCAGTTCTTC. It yields the protein CASGFLSGLARAPIHNEQFF. The full variable domain, its missing parts supplied by reference TRBV12-5 and TRBJ2-1, is DARVTQTPRHKVTEMGQEVTMRCQPILGHNTVFWYRQTMMQGLELLAYFRNRAPLDDSGMPKDRFSAEMPDATLATLKIQPSEPRDSAVYFCASGFLSGLARAPIHNEQFFGPGTRLTVL.

The J gene is TRBJ1-1, the V gene TRBV4-2; D gene uncertain. The CDR3 runs to 16 residues. V lost 0 bases and J lost 0, with 11 bases in between. CDR1 and CDR2 from the germline V gene are LGHNA and YNFKEQ. CDR3 in DNA: TGTGCCAGCAGCCAAGAGGGAGGACTTCTGAACACTGAAGCTTTCTTT. As protein: CASSQEGGLLNTEAFF.

The genes are TRBV2 and TRBJ2-5, with TRBD2 matching 10 bases. Germline CDR1 is SNHLY and CDR2 is FYNNEI. V was clipped by 6 bases and J by 3 bases; unmatched bases: 4. The CDR3 covers 14 residues. CDR3 nucleotides: TGTGCCAGCAGCAGAGGACTAGCGGAAGAGACCCAGTACTTC. Its translation: CASSRGLAEETQYF.

DNA of the CDR3: TGTGCCAGTAGTGGACAGGGATACAACACTGAAGCTTTCTTT. This sequence encodes CASSGQGYNTEAFF. The V and J genes are TRBV19 and TRBJ1-1, with 8 bases that match TRBD1. The CDR3 spans 14 residues. With 5 bases clipped from V and 2 bases from J, the junction kept 4 bases outside the gene matches. Germline loops: CDR1 LNHDA, CDR2 SQIVND (reference sequence). The full variable domain, in which reference TRBV19 and TRBJ1-1 provide the parts outside the CDR3, is DGGITQSPKYLFRKEGQNVTLSCEQNLNHDAMYWYRQDPGQGLRLIYYSQIVNDFQKGDIAEGYSVSREKKESFPLTVTSAQKNPTAFYLCASSGQGYNTEAFFGQGTRLTVV.

The chain recombines TRBV27 with TRBJ2-5; D perhaps matches TRBD2 (6 bases). The CDR3 loop spans 14 amino acids. The germline V gene encodes CDR1 MNHEY and CDR2 SMNVEV (reference sequence). V lost 6 bases to trimming and J lost 1 base, with 12 bases between them. DNA of the CDR3: TGTGCCAGCAGCACGGGACTCCGCCAAGAGACCCAGTACTTC. It specifies CASSTGLRQETQYF.

The rearrangement uses TRBV19 and TRBJ1-5; 9 bases fit TRBD1. The V gene end was trimmed by 5 bases and the J gene end by 6 bases; junction bases not matched to a gene: 8. The CDR3 length is 15 residues. Germline CDR1 is LNHDA and CDR2 is SQIVND (reference sequence). DNA of the CDR3: TGTGCCAGTAGTGGAGCCGGGACAGGGCGTCAGCCCCAGCATTTT. It encodes CASSGAGTGRQPQHF. Drawing the rest from reference TRBV19 and TRBJ1-5, the complete variable domain is DGGITQSPKYLFRKEGQNVTLSCEQNLNHDAMYWYRQDPGQGLRLIYYSQIVNDFQKGDIAEGYSVSREKKESFPLTVTSAQKNPTAFYLCASSGAGTGRQPQHFGDGTRLSIL.

The chain employs TRBV5-1 and TRBJ2-3; D is perhaps TRBD1 (6 bases). The germline V and J ends were trimmed by 4 bases and 2 bases, with 11 bases remaining between them. Per germline, CDR1 SGHRS and CDR2 YFSETQ. This CDR3 is built from 14 residues. CDR3 residues: CASSTDSPTDTQYF. CDR3 bases: TGCGCCAGCAGCACGGACAGCCCCACAGATACGCAGTATTTT.

This chain links TRBV7-2 with TRBJ2-3, with 12 bases matching TRBD2. Trimming at V came to 5 bases and at J to 6 bases, leaving 6 bases not matched to a gene. Germline CDR1 and CDR2: SGHTA and FQGNSA. The CDR3 runs 15 residues. CDR3: CASSVTSGGADTQYF. DNA of the CDR3: TGTGCCAGCAGCGTGACTAGCGGGGGAGCGGATACGCAGTATTTT.

The chain employs TRBV6-6 and TRBJ2-7, with 13 bases matching TRBD2. The CDR3 covers 19 residues. V shed 5 bases and J 0 bases; nucleotides not matched to a gene: 13. The germline V gene encodes CDR1 MNHNY and CDR2 SVGAGI (reference sequence). The CDR3 DNA sequence: TGTGCCAGCAGTCCAAGCGGGACTAGCGGGGTTGTAAGCTCCTACGAGCAGTACTTC. Its translation: CASSPSGTSGVVSSYEQYF.

The chain carries TRBV4-2 and TRBJ2-7; TRBD2 matches 12 bases. Germline CDR1 reads LGHNA; CDR2 reads YNFKEQ. The CDR3 runs 16 residues. The junction had 8 bases not matched to a gene; V was cut back by 1 base and J by 7 bases. The CDR3 DNA reads as TGTGCCAGCAGCCAAGCCCTAGCGGGGGGGTCGGAAGAGCAGTACTTC. This encodes CASSQALAGGSEEQYF.

The gene calls are TRBV7-9 and TRBJ2-5, with D possibly TRBD2 on 6 matching bases. This CDR3 comprises 15 residues. Germline CDR1 and CDR2: SEHNR and FQNEAQ (reference sequence). The germline V and J ends were trimmed by 5 bases and 7 bases, with 20 bases remaining between them. DNA of the CDR3: TGTGCCAGCAGCGAGCTTAGGGACTTTCCGGGGACCCAGTACTTC. Translation gives CASSELRDFPGTQYF.

The rearrangement joins TRBV25-1 to TRBJ1-1; no reliable D call. The germline V gene encodes CDR1 MGHDK and CDR2 SYGVNS. With 10 bases removed from V and 1 base from J, the gap between germline ends came to 13 bases. The CDR3 contains 13 residues. The DNA of the CDR3 is TGTGCCACCGTTGAGAGGAAGAACACTGAAGCTTTCTTT. It encodes CATVERKNTEAFF.

The chain couples TRBV7-8 to TRBJ2-2; TRBD2 might be the D (6 bases). The germline gives CDR1 SGHVS, CDR2 FQNEAQ. There are 17 residues in the CDR3. The V end lost 5 bases, the J end lost 5 bases, and 21 bases lay between the germline ends. CDR3 DNA: TGTGCCAGCAGCCTGGGAGGTCGGGGCCGGGAGACCGGGGAGCTGTTTTTT. This sequence encodes CASSLGGRGRETGELFF.

The rearrangement links TRBV4-2 to TRBJ2-3; possible D gene TRBD2, 6 bases. CDR3 length: 18 residues. V was clipped by 1 base and J by 3 bases, with 20 bases between them. Germline CDR1 is LGHNA and CDR2 is YNFKEQ. In nucleotides, the CDR3 is TGTGCCAGCAGCCAAGCTCCGAAAGCGGGTTTCACGACAGATACGCAGTATTTT. Translating gives CASSQAPKAGFTTDTQYF.

This chain joins TRBV10-3 and TRBJ1-1; possibly TRBD1 for D (6 bases). Germline assignment: CDR1 ENHRY and CDR2 SYGVKD. This CDR3 comprises 14 residues. V was trimmed by 4 bases and J by 4 bases, leaving 13 bases between them. The CDR3 DNA reads as TGTGCCATCAGTGTGGACAGCGTATCCACTGAAGCTTTCTTT. Amino acids: CAISVDSVSTEAFF.